This T cell receptor beta chain appears in the sequencing data of a study of T-cell reconstitution after alpha-beta-depleted transplantation in children (dated by TCRdb to between 2015 and 2016). Regarding the study in general: The study quantitatively tracked T-cell immune reconstitution after TCRalphabeta/CD19-depleted allogeneic hematopoietic cell transplantation in children using TCR repertoire profiling.

From the cysteine up to the phenylalanine, the CDR3 has a length of 16 residues. Only the CDR3 DNA stays, 48 bases, in frame from base 1. V is shortened by 4 bases, J by 7 bases, and the region joining them spans 17 bases. The germline V gene sets CDR1 to LGHNA and CDR2 to YSLEER. The library was prepared using PCR. The sample was run on an Illumina HiSeq 2500. TCR library preparation used molecular barcoding, with unique molecular identifiers applied to normalize quantification of the TCRbeta repertoire. TCRdb reprocessing: public reads trimmed at Q25 with fastp, clones called with MiXCR, in-frame beta chains kept. Rows are unified per CDR3 protein, each entry keeping the most common DNA and genes. Counted in this sample were roughly 500,000 distinct CDR3 sequences; 30% to 35% of them appeared once. Together, the top ten hold approximately 2.3% of the sample. This clonotype occurred a few times. Its antigen remains undetermined. No quality values exist for individual bases; no much larger clone is one base distant.

The sequencing used PBMCs from the stem cell graft donor, collected from the stem cell graft. The TCR comes from a human donor who donated a stem cell graft to a child with aplastic anemia. The chain uses TRBV4-3 and TRBJ1-6, with TRBD1 perhaps the D gene, on 5 matching bases. The DNA sequence is as follows: TGCGCCAGCAGCCTTAGGGGCGGACACCGAAATTCACCCCTCCACTTT. Its translation reads: CASSLRGGHRNSPLHF.